This T cell receptor beta chain was captured in a study of regulatory T cells in long-lasting Graves disease. Ten or more counts support this clonotype. Time point indicated: newly diagnosed GD, antithyroid drugs for less than 3 months. Construction of the TCR library relied on RNA isolated from PBMCs. American Thyroid Association guidelines served as the basis for diagnosing Graves' disease. Arm-PCR of CDR3 regions and iRepertoire HTBI primers were used to build TCR beta libraries. TCRdb re-called the multiplex PCR reads with MiXCR, one entry per CDR3 protein. The repertoire has around 230,000 distinct CDR3 sequences, about 18% of them found once; the top ten carry 22%. V lost 3 bases to trimming and J lost 2 bases, with 8 bases between them. This CDR3 is built from 15 residues.

The source is a female donor with Graves disease. The chain links TRBV12-3 or TRBV12-4 to TRBJ1-6; D is undetermined. Material: peripheral blood mononuclear cells (PBMCs), obtained at new diagnosis, from a patient treated with antithyroid drugs. CDR3 sequence reads: CASSLAWPYNSPLHF. CDR3 bases: TGTGCCAGCAGTTTGGCCTGGCCCTATAATTCACCCCTCCACTTT.